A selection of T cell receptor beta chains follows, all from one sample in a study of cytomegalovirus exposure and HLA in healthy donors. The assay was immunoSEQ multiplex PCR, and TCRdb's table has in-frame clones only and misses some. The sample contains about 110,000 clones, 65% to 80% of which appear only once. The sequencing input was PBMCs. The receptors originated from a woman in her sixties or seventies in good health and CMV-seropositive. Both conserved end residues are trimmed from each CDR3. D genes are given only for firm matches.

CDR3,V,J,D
ASSPSENQETQY,TRBV7-7,TRBJ2-5,NA
ASLRDRGGETQY,TRBV18,TRBJ2-5,TRBD1
ASRYTGSEQY,TRBV2,TRBJ2-7,NA
ASSLSTYSYEQY,TRBV2,NA,NA
ASGRGLAGVGDTQY,TRBV12-5,TRBJ2-3,TRBD2
ASSRLGQQQETQY,TRBV7-3,TRBJ2-5,NA
ASSPQDSYEQY,TRBV18,TRBJ2-7,NA
ASSIQGSAYEQY,TRBV6-1,TRBJ2-7,NA
ASSQETGSDTQY,TRBV4-2,TRBJ2-3,NA
ASSLGTGGVEAF,TRBV19,TRBJ1-1,TRBD1
ASSGGVDDYGYT,TRBV7-9,TRBJ1-2,NA
ASSRGLAGGNNEQF,TRBV7-9,TRBJ2-1,TRBD2